This note documents a single TCR beta chain sequence. The antigen is undetermined. Donors came from a validation cohort of 95 to 150 subjects, distinct from the first 666-subject cohort. The sample is drawn from a study of cytomegalovirus exposure and HLA in healthy donors. Overall study results and limits: Cytomegalovirus-associated status was assigned to some 180 TCR beta chains. A classifier reportedly called cytomegalovirus status with high sensitivity and specificity. Most observed TCR sequences were rare, whereas some public TCRs were detected in many donors.

The protocol was immunoSEQ multiplex PCR, while the TCRdb copy is restricted to in-frame clones and leaves out a portion. This table holds more than 55,000 clones, approximately 96% found once. CDR1 and CDR2 from the germline V gene are MDHEN and SYDVKM. This CDR3 has 16 residues. Trimming took 3 bases from V and 4 from J; bases not matched to a gene: 11. The rearrangement links TRBV28 to TRBJ2-7; 8 nucleotides match TRBD1. Sequencing input: PBMCs. The TCR was taken from a man between 18 and 35 years old in good health and CMV-seronegative. Here the CDR3 DNA reads TGTGCCAGCAGTTTTCCCACAAGACAGGGGTCTTACGAGCAGTACTTC. Residues: CASSFPTRQGSYEQYF.